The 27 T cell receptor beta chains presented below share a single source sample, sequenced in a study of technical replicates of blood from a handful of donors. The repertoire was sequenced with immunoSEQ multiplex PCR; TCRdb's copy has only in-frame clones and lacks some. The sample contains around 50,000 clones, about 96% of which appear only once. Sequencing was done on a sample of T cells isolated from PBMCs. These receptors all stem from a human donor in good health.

In nucleotides, the CDR3 is TGTGCCAGCAGTTACTCGGGCAGCCCGAACACCGGGGAGCTGTTTTTT. Translating it yields CASSYSGSPNTGELFF. V is TRBV6-5 and J is TRBJ2-2; D unresolved. V was shortened by 0 bases and J by 0 bases, with 8 bases between the two germline ends. The CDR3 has 16 amino acids. Germline lookup yields CDR1 MNHEY and CDR2 SVGAGI.

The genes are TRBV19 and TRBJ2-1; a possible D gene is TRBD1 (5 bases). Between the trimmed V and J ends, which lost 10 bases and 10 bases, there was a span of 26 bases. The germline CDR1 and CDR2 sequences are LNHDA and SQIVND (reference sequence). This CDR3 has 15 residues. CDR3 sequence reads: CATEDLDRRLGEQFF. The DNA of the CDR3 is TGTGCCACCGAGGACCTAGACAGACGACTCGGCGAGCAGTTCTTC.

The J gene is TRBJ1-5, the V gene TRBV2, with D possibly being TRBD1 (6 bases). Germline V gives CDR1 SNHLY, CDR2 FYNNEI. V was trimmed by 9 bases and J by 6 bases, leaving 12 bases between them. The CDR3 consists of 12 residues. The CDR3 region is CASRTVVQPQHF. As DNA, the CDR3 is TGTGCCAGTCGGACAGTAGTTCAGCCCCAGCATTTT.

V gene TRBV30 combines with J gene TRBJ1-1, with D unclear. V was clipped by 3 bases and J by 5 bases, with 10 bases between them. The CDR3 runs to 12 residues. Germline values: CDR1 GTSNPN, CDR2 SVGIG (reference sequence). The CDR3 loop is CAWSSVPTEAFF. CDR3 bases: TGTGCCTGGAGCTCGGTTCCGACTGAAGCTTTCTTT. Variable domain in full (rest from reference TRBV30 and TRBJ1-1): SQTIHQWPATLVQPVGSPLSLECTVEGTSNPNLYWYRQAAGRGLQLLFYSVGIGQISSEVPQNLSASRPQDRQFILSSKKLLLSDSGFYLCAWSSVPTEAFFGQGTRLTVV.

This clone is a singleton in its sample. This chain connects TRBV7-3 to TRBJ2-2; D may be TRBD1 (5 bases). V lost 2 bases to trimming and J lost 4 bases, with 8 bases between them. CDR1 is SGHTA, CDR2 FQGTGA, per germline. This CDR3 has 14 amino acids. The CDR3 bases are TGTGCCAGCAGCTTACAGGGTCCCACCGGGGAGCTGTTTTTT. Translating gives CASSLQGPTGELFF.

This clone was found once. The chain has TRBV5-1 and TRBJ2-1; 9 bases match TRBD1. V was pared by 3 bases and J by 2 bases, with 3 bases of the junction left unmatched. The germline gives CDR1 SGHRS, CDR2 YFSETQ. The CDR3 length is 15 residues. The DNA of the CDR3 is TGCGCCAGCAGCTGGGACAGGGTCCCCTACAATGAGCAGTTCTTC. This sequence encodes CASSWDRVPYNEQFF.

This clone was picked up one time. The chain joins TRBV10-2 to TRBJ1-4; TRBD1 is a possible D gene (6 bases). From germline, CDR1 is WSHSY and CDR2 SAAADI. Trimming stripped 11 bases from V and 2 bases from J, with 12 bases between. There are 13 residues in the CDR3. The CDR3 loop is CAGAGGTNEKLFF. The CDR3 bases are TGCGCCGGCGCGGGGGGCACTAATGAAAAACTGTTTTTT.

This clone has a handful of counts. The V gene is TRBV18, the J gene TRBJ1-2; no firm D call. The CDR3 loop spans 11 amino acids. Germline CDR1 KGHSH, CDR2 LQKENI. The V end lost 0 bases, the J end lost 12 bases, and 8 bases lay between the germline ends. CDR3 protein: CASSPPETHTF. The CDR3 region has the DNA TGTGCCAGCTCACCACCGGAGACCCACACCTTC.

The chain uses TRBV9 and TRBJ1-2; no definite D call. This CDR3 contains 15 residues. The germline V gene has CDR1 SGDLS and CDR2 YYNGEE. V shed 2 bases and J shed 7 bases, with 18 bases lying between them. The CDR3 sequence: CASSVSPGFGGGYTF. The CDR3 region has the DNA TGTGCCAGCAGCGTTTCTCCCGGGTTCGGTGGTGGCTACACCTTC.

The DNA of the CDR3 is TGTGCCTGGAGTGTCGACAGGGAACAGCCCCAGCATTTT. Translating gives CAWSVDREQPQHF. The V gene is TRBV30, the J gene TRBJ1-5; 7 bases agree with TRBD1. Germline trimming cut 0 bases from V and 7 bases from J; bases unmatched to any gene: 3. This CDR3 is 13 amino acids long. Germline loops: CDR1 GTSNPN, CDR2 SVGIG (reference sequence).

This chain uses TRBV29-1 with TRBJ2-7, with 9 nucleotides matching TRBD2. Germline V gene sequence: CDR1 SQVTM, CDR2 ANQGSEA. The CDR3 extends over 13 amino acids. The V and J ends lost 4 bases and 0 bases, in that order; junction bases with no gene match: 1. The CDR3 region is CSVGTSASYEQYF. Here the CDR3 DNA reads TGCAGCGTTGGGACTAGCGCCTCCTACGAGCAGTACTTC.

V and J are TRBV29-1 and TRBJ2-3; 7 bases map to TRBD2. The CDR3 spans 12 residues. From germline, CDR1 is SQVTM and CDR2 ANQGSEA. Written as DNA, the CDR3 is TGCCAAGCGGGACTAAACACAGATACGCAGTATTTT. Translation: CQAGLNTDTQYF.

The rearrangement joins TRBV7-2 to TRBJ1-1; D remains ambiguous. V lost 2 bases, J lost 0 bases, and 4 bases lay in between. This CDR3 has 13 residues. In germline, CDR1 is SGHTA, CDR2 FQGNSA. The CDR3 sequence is CASSLQVNTEAFF. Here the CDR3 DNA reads TGTGCCAGCAGCTTACAGGTGAACACTGAAGCTTTCTTT.

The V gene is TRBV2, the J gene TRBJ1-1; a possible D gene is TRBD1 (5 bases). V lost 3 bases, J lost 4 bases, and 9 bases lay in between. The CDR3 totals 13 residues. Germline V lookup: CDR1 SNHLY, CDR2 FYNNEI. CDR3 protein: CASSEQGSTEAFF. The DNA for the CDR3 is TGTGCCAGCAGTGAGCAGGGTTCCACTGAAGCTTTCTTT.

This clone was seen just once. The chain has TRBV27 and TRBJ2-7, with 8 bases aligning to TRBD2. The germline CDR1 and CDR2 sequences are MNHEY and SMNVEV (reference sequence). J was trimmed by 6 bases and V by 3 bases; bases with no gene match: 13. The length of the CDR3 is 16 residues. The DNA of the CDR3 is TGTGCCAGCAGTTTGGTGGGGGCGGGAGGTTTCTCCGAGCAGTACTTC. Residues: CASSLVGAGGFSEQYF.

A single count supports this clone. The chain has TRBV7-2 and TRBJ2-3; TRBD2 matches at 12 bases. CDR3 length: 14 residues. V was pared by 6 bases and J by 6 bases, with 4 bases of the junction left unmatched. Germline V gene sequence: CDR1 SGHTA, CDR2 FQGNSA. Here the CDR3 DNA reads TGTGCCAGCAGATCTAGCGGGAGGGGTGATACGCAGTATTTT. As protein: CASRSSGRGDTQYF.

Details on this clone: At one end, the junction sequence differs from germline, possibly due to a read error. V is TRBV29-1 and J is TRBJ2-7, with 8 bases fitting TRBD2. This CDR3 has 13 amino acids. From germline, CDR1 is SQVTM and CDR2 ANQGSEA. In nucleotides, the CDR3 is TGCAGCGTGGAAGCGGGAGACCACTACGAGCAGTACTTC. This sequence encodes CSVEAGDHYEQYF.

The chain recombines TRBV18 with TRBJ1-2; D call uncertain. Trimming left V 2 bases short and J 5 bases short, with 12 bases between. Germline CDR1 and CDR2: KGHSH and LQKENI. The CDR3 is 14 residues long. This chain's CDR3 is CASSPTQAEYGYTF. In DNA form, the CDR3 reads TGTGCCAGCTCACCAACGCAGGCCGAATATGGCTACACCTTC.

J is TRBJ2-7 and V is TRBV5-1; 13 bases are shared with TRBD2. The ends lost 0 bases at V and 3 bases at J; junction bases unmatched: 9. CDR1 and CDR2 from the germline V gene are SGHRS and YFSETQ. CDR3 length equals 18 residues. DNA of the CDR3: TGCGCCAGCAGCTTGGTGAAGAGATGGACTAGCGGGAGCTACGAGCAGTACTTC. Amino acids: CASSLVKRWTSGSYEQYF.

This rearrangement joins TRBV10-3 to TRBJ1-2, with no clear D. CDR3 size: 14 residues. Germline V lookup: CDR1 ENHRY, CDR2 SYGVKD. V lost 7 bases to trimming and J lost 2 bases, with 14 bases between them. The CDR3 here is CAITGSYSNYGYTF. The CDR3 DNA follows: TGTGCCATCACAGGTTCTTACTCAAACTATGGCTACACCTTC.

DNA of the CDR3: TGTGCCAGTTCCTTAGGCAGGGGCATGGCCGGGGAGCTGTTTTTT. Amino acids: CASSLGRGMAGELFF. The chain carries TRBV6-6 and TRBJ2-2, with D perhaps matching TRBD1 (6 bases). Trimming stripped 9 bases from V and 6 bases from J, with 20 bases between. CDR1 MNHNY and CDR2 SVGAGI come from the germline V gene (reference sequence). This CDR3 is built from 15 residues.

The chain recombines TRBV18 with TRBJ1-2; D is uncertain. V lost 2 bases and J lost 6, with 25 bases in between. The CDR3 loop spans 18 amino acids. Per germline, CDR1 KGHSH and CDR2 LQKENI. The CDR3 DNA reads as TGTGCCAGCTCACCATTTCGGGATTTTAGGCCAGGAAAAAATGGCTACACCTTC. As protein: CASSPFRDFRPGKNGYTF.

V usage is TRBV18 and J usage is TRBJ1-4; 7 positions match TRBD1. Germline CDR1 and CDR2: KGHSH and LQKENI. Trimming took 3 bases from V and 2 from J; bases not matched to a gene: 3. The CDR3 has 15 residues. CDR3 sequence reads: CASSPGDSTNEKLFF. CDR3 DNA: TGTGCCAGCTCACCTGGGGACAGCACTAATGAAAAACTGTTTTTT. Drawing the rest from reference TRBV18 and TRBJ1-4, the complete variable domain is NAGVMQNPRHLVRRRGQEARLRCSPMKGHSHVYWYRQLPEEGLKFMVYLQKENIIDESGMPKERFSAEFPKEGPSILRIQQVVRGDSAAYFCASSPGDSTNEKLFFGSGTQLSVL.

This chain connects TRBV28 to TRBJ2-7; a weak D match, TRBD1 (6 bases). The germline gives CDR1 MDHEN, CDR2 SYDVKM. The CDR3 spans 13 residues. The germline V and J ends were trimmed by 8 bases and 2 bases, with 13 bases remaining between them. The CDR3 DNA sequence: TGTGCCAGCTATCCAGGGGACCCCTACGAGCAGTACTTC. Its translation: CASYPGDPYEQYF.

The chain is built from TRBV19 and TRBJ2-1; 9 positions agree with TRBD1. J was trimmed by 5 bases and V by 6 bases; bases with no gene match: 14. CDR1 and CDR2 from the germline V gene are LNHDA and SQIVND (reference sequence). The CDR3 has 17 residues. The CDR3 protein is CASRQGAWRERDNEQFF. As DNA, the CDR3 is TGTGCCAGTAGACAGGGGGCCTGGCGGGAGAGGGACAATGAGCAGTTCTTC.

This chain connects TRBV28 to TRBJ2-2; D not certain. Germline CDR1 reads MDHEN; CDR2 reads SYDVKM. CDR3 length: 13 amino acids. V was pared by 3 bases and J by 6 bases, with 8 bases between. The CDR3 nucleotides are TGTGCCAGCAGTTTTACTATTCCCGGGGAGCTGTTTTTT. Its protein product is CASSFTIPGELFF.

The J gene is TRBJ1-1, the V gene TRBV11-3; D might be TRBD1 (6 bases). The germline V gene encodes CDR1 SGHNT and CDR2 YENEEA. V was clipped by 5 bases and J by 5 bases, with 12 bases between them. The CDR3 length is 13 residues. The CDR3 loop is CASSGVGATEAFF. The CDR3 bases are TGTGCCAGCAGCGGGGTGGGGGCTACTGAAGCTTTCTTT. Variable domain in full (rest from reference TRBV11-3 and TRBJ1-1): EAGVVQSPRYKIIEKKQPVAFWCNPISGHNTLYWYLQNLGQGPELLIRYENEEAVDDSQLPKDRFSAERLKGVDSTLKIQPAELGDSAVYLCASSGVGATEAFFGQGTRLTVV.